The 28 T cell receptor beta chains reported below all come from one sample, sequenced in a study of post-analysis software for immune sequencing data. Overall study findings and caveats: TRBV5-6, TRBV5-1 and TRBV20-1 belonged to a set of roughly 5 TRBV segments that were more frequent in patients than controls.

Their antigen targets remain unknown. TCR beta cDNA libraries had unique molecular identifiers. MiXCR, run by TCRdb on the PCR reads, gives a single entry per CDR3 protein. Here the sample spans around 700,000 distinct CDR3 sequences, around 60% being singletons. The material sequenced was blood. All receptors derive from a girl aged 2 to 9 with multiple sclerosis.

This clonotype was detected only a few times. The gene calls are TRBV12-3 or TRBV12-4 and TRBJ2-2; possibly TRBD2 for D (6 bases). There are 14 residues in the CDR3. V lost 5 bases and J lost 5, with 12 bases in between. The CDR3 DNA sequence: TGTGCCAGCAGTCCGATAGCGGTTACCGGGGAGCTGTTTTTT. As protein: CASSPIAVTGELFF.

V is TRBV27 and J is TRBJ2-1; 7 nucleotides agree with TRBD1. Germline loops: CDR1 MNHEY, CDR2 SMNVEV (reference sequence). This CDR3 has 17 residues. With 4 bases clipped from V and 2 bases from J, the junction kept 11 bases outside the gene matches. The CDR3 loop is CASSSLTGTFAYNEQFF. The CDR3 nucleotides read TGTGCCAGCAGTTCCCTGACAGGGACCTTCGCCTACAATGAGCAGTTCTTC.

V gene TRBV6-5 combines with J gene TRBJ2-1; 9 positions agree with TRBD2. The CDR3 consists of 14 residues. V shed 5 bases, J shed 6 bases, and the junction held 5 bases outside the gene matches. CDR1 MNHEY and CDR2 SVGAGI come from the germline V gene. The CDR3 protein is CASSQPGLANEQFF. DNA for the CDR3: TGTGCCAGCAGTCAACCGGGACTAGCCAATGAGCAGTTCTTC.

CDR3 loop: CASSDQGTSARNEQFF. The CDR3 DNA sequence: TGTGCCAGCAGTGATCAGGGGACTAGCGCAAGGAATGAGCAGTTCTTC. The chain couples TRBV2 to TRBJ2-1; 10 bases match TRBD2. Germline lookup yields CDR1 SNHLY and CDR2 FYNNEI. J lost 7 bases, V lost 3 bases, and 9 bases had no gene match. This CDR3 has 16 amino acids. Complete variable domain (other parts from reference TRBV2 and TRBJ2-1): EPEVTQTPSHQVTQMGQEVILRCVPISNHLYFYWYRQILGQKVEFLVSFYNNEISEKSEIFDDQFSVERPDGSNFTLKIRSTKLEDSAMYFCASSDQGTSARNEQFFGPGTRLTVL.

This sequence joins TRBV29-1 and TRBJ2-4; no definite D call. With 4 bases removed from V and 6 bases from J, the gap between germline ends came to 10 bases. Germline assignment: CDR1 SQVTM and CDR2 ANQGSEA. The CDR3 runs to 12 residues. The CDR3: CSVGRLGNIQYF. In DNA form, the CDR3 reads TGCAGCGTTGGCCGCCTAGGAAACATTCAGTACTTC.

CDR3 amino acids: CASSPRQGMNSPLHF. The CDR3 DNA sequence: TGCGCCAGCAGCCCCCGACAGGGTATGAATTCACCCCTCCACTTT. The chain links TRBV5-1 to TRBJ1-6; 7 positions agree with TRBD1. CDR1 SGHRS and CDR2 YFSETQ come from the germline V gene. V lost 4 bases and J lost 7; bases outside the gene matches: 8. The CDR3 spans 15 residues.

V and J are TRBV3-1 and TRBJ2-3; TRBD2 agrees at 10 bases. The CDR3 sequence is 15 residues long. V lost 6 bases to trimming and J lost 8 bases; unmatched junction nucleotides: 11. Germline CDR1 and CDR2: LGHDT and YNNKEL (reference sequence). CDR3 nucleotide sequence: TGTGCCAGCAGTCCTTCTAGCGGGAGCCCCCTTACGCAGTATTTT. Its protein is CASSPSSGSPLTQYF.

The chain couples TRBV29-1 to TRBJ2-1; TRBD2 aligns across 13 bases. V lost 7 bases, J lost 2 bases, and 14 bases stayed unmatched. CDR3 size: 18 residues. CDR1 and CDR2 (germline): SQVTM, ANQGSEA. CDR3 region: CSARFLGLAGLAYNEQFF. The CDR3 DNA sequence: TGCAGCGCGAGATTCTTGGGACTAGCGGGGCTTGCCTACAATGAGCAGTTCTTC.

This clonotype has more than one count but fewer than ten. The chain is built from TRBV7-8 and TRBJ1-6, with 7 positions matching TRBD1. The CDR3 spans 16 residues. V dropped 5 bases and J dropped 6; count of bases not matched to a gene: 10. Per germline, CDR1 SGHVS and CDR2 FQNEAQ. In nucleotides, the CDR3 is TGTGCCAGCAGCCCCCGCTCCAGGGGGGGTAATTCACCCCTCCACTTT. It codes for CASSPRSRGGNSPLHF.

The chain joins TRBV7-8 to TRBJ2-1; TRBD2 agrees at 8 bases. This CDR3 contains 16 residues. The germline gives CDR1 SGHVS, CDR2 FQNEAQ. V shed 5 bases, J shed 0 bases, and the junction held 6 bases outside the gene matches. CDR3 nucleotide sequence: TGTGCCAGCAGCACCCAACTAGCGGTCTCCTACAATGAGCAGTTCTTC. It codes for CASSTQLAVSYNEQFF.

This clonotype was detected only a few times. The chain couples TRBV9 to TRBJ2-5, with a tentative D call TRBD1 (6 bases). CDR1 is SGDLS, CDR2 YYNGEE, per germline. Trimming took off 3 bases at V and 3 bases at J, with 12 bases between the two ends. The length of the CDR3 is 14 residues. The CDR3 bases are TGTGCCAGCAGCGCCGGGACATTGAAAGAGACCCAGTACTTC. Translated, it gives CASSAGTLKETQYF.

The CDR3 loop reads CASSQGWGTSGSFDEQFF. The CDR3 DNA reads TGTGCCAGCAGCCAAGGATGGGGAACTAGCGGGAGTTTTGATGAGCAGTTCTTC. The chain employs TRBV14 and TRBJ2-1; 11 positions agree with TRBD2. CDR3 length: 18 amino acids. Germline-derived CDR1 and CDR2 are SGHDN and FVKESK. The trim removed 1 base at V and 8 bases at J, leaving 13 bases unmatched.

The chain has TRBV12-3 or TRBV12-4 and TRBJ1-6, with D perhaps TRBD1 (5 bases). V was cut by 5 bases and J by 10 bases, with 12 bases left in between. There are 13 residues in the CDR3. CDR3 region: CASSPGEGSPLHF. DNA of the CDR3: TGTGCCAGCAGTCCCGGCGAGGGGTCACCCCTCCACTTT.

This clonotype was observed a few times. V usage is TRBV6-1 and J usage is TRBJ2-3, with 8 bases that match TRBD2. Germline CDR1 reads MNHNS; CDR2 reads SASEGT. Losses at the gene ends were 4 bases for V and 6 bases for J; bases not matched to a gene: 3. The CDR3 covers 13 residues. The CDR3 DNA reads TGTGCCAGCAGTGTCCCGGGAGGGGATACGCAGTATTTT. It translates to CASSVPGGDTQYF.

The rearrangement joins TRBV27 to TRBJ2-7, with 7 bases aligning to TRBD1. The CDR3 runs 14 residues. V was pared by 5 bases and J by 6 bases, with 10 bases of the junction left unmatched. Germline V gives CDR1 MNHEY, CDR2 SMNVEV (reference sequence). The CDR3 loop is CASSPRGQAGEQYF. Here the CDR3 DNA reads TGTGCCAGCAGTCCACGAGGACAGGCGGGCGAGCAGTACTTC.

V is TRBV3-1 and J is TRBJ1-2; D call uncertain. V lost 6 bases and J 1 base, leaving 9 bases between the germline ends. The CDR3 extends over 13 amino acids. Germline V CDR1 and CDR2: LGHDT, YNNKEL (reference sequence). The CDR3 nucleotides are TGTGCCAGCAGTCCTTTCGATAACTATGGCTACACCTTC. Translating gives CASSPFDNYGYTF.

Only a few counts were recorded for this clonotype. The chain combines TRBV5-1 with TRBJ2-3; D is perhaps TRBD2 (6 bases). The CDR3 length is 16 residues. Between the trimmed V and J ends, which lost 2 bases and 3 bases, there was a span of 16 bases. Germline V CDR1 and CDR2: SGHRS, YFSETQ. In DNA form, the CDR3 reads TGCGCCAGCAGCTTATCCGGGGTAGCGGAGACAGATACGCAGTATTTT. It codes for CASSLSGVAETDTQYF.

This clonotype was recorded a few times. The genes are TRBV11-3 and TRBJ2-7, with D maybe TRBD2 (5 bases). CDR3 length equals 14 residues. V dropped 4 bases and J dropped 2 bases, with 12 bases sitting between them. In germline, CDR1 is SGHNT, CDR2 YENEEA. The CDR3 reads CASSSPGNPYEQYF. The CDR3 DNA is TGTGCCAGCAGCTCTCCGGGAAACCCCTACGAGCAGTACTTC.

The chain joins TRBV7-9 to TRBJ2-7, with D tentatively TRBD1 (6 bases). Per germline, CDR1 SEHNR and CDR2 FQNEAQ (reference sequence). The CDR3 loop spans 14 amino acids. Deletions cut 5 bases from V and 2 bases from J, with 13 bases between. The CDR3 is CASSPRDNPYEQYF. The DNA for the CDR3 is TGTGCCAGCAGCCCTAGGGACAACCCCTACGAGCAGTACTTC. Using reference TRBV7-9 and TRBJ2-7 for the parts outside the CDR3, the full variable domain is DTGVSQNPRHKITKRGQNVTFRCDPISEHNRLYWYRQTLGQGPEFLTYFQNEAQLEKSRLLSDRFSAERPKGSFSTLEIQRTEQGDSAMYLCASSPRDNPYEQYFGPGTRLTVT.

This sequence joins TRBV7-9 and TRBJ1-1; maybe TRBD1 (6 bases). Deletions cut 3 bases from V and 1 base from J, with 12 bases between. CDR1 is SEHNR, CDR2 FQNEAQ, per germline (reference sequence). The CDR3 is 15 amino acids. The CDR3 loop reads CASSLGAGPNTEAFF. In DNA, the CDR3 is TGTGCCAGCAGCTTGGGGGCAGGGCCGAACACTGAAGCTTTCTTT.

This clonotype turned up a few times. The V and J genes are TRBV12-3 or TRBV12-4 and TRBJ2-1; 8 nucleotides line up with TRBD1. Trimming cost V 8 bases and J 10 bases; bases outside gene matches: 13. The CDR3 extends over 14 amino acids. This CDR3 is CASCRGQGSGEQFF. CDR3 DNA sequence: TGTGCCAGCTGTCGAGGACAGGGTAGCGGCGAGCAGTTCTTC.

The genes are TRBV12-3 or TRBV12-4 and TRBJ2-3, with unresolved D. Trimming pared 3 bases from V and 6 bases from J, leaving 16 bases between. CDR3 length: 15 amino acids. The chain's CDR3 is CASSFPGSRADTQYF. CDR3 coding DNA: TGTGCCAGCAGTTTTCCCGGGTCTCGGGCGGATACGCAGTATTTT.

This clonotype was seen a few times. The J gene is TRBJ1-2, the V gene TRBV29-1; TRBD1 is a possible D gene (5 bases). Germline CDR1 is SQVTM and CDR2 is ANQGSEA. The CDR3 totals 13 residues. Trimming removed 3 bases at V and 3 bases at J, with 11 bases between. The CDR3 protein is CSVDPREDYGYTF. The CDR3 DNA reads TGCAGCGTTGATCCCAGGGAGGACTATGGCTACACCTTC.

The chain is built from TRBV2 and TRBJ2-4; perhaps TRBD2 as D (6 bases). The last part of the DNA fits TRBJ2-7 better; the J call may be wrong. CDR3 length: 13 residues. Germline CDR1 SNHLY, CDR2 FYNNEI. This CDR3 is CASSERRESEQYF. In DNA, the CDR3 is TGTGCCAGCAGTGAAAGGAGGGAATCCGAGCAGTACTTC.

The chain employs TRBV20-1 and TRBJ2-7; 8 nucleotides line up with TRBD2. Germline V gives CDR1 DFQATT, CDR2 SNEGSKA (reference sequence). V shed 1 base and J 2 bases; nucleotides not matched to a gene: 4. This CDR3 contains 14 residues. Written as DNA, the CDR3 is TGCAGTGCTAGAGTTCAAGCGGGGGCCTACGAGCAGTACTTC. The encoded protein is CSARVQAGAYEQYF.

This clonotype was counted only a few times. The chain links TRBV5-1 to TRBJ1-2; no definite D call. CDR1 SGHRS and CDR2 YFSETQ come from the germline V gene. V was clipped by 5 bases and J by 0 bases, with 11 bases between them. The CDR3 sequence is 14 residues long. The CDR3 loop reads CASRLSLANYGYTF. The DNA for the CDR3 is TGCGCCAGCAGGCTGTCCCTGGCTAACTATGGCTACACCTTC.

The V gene is TRBV3-1, the J gene TRBJ2-4; TRBD2 matches at 12 bases. Germline V lookup: CDR1 LGHDT, CDR2 YNNKEL (reference sequence). CDR3 length equals 17 residues. Losses at the gene ends were 0 bases for V and 4 bases for J; bases not matched to a gene: 4. CDR3 region: CASSQDLGLAGKNIQYF. The DNA for the CDR3 is TGTGCCAGCAGCCAAGATTTAGGACTAGCGGGAAAAAACATTCAGTACTTC.

This clonotype was detected only a few times. V usage is TRBV6-1 and J usage is TRBJ2-2; D is undetermined. Germline lookup yields CDR1 MNHNS and CDR2 SASEGT. The CDR3 spans 12 residues. V lost 6 bases and J lost 7, with 9 bases in between. CDR3 coding DNA: TGTGCCAGCAGAGGGAAGATCGGGGAGCTGTTTTTT. Translation gives CASRGKIGELFF.